This TCR beta chain was documented in a study of control samples from healthy donors and cancer patients. Germline V lookup: CDR1 MNHEY, CDR2 SMNVEV (reference sequence). V was shortened by 6 bases and J by 9 bases, with 18 bases between the two germline ends. There are 14 residues in the CDR3. Libraries were prepared by immunoSEQ multiplex PCR; TCRdb keeps only in-frame clonotypes and omits some of them. Of tens of thousands of clones listed, roughly 94% are singletons. This chain connects TRBV27 to TRBJ2-1; weak D call: TRBD2 (6 bases). The receptor's source is a man aged 25-45 years in good health. Sequences were obtained from blood. The CDR3, as DNA: TGTGCCAGCAGATCGGGGGTTGATAGGGGTGAGCAGTTCTTC. This gives the protein CASRSGVDRGEQFF.